A single sample is the source of the 16 T cell receptor beta chains below, sequenced in a study of patients and donors after allogeneic stem cell transplantation. TCRdb recomputed calls from the RT-PCR reads with MiXCR, one row per CDR3 protein. The data contain almost 90,000 distinct CDR3 sequences, roughly 5.1% of them singletons. Sequences were obtained from blood, either unsorted or a sorted T cell fraction (not recorded which). These receptors all come from a human donor who was either an allogeneic HSCT recipient or a stem cell or donor lymphocyte infusion donor (not recorded which). It is not recorded whose cells these are; they may come from a transplant donor.

This clonotype came up many times. The rearrangement uses TRBV20-1 and TRBJ1-1, with a tentative D call TRBD1 (6 bases). Germline assignment: CDR1 DFQATT and CDR2 SNEGSKA (reference sequence). With 3 bases removed from V and 5 bases from J, the gap between germline ends came to 13 bases. The CDR3 consists of 13 residues. CDR3 residues: CSARRWGRTEAFF. CDR3 sequence (DNA): TGCAGTGCTAGGCGGTGGGGGCGTACTGAAGCTTTCTTT.

This clonotype was observed many times. V is TRBV4-1 and J is TRBJ2-7, with 7 bases matching TRBD1. Germline assignment: CDR1 MGHRA and CDR2 YSYEKL. J lost 6 bases, V lost 5 bases, and 10 bases had no gene match. The CDR3 length is 14 residues. CDR3 bases: TGCGCCAGCAGCGTCAGGACAGGAGGAGGCGAGCAGTACTTC. This sequence encodes CASSVRTGGGEQYF.

This clonotype was recorded many times. This chain uses TRBV9 with TRBJ1-3, with D perhaps matching TRBD1 (6 bases). The CDR3 extends over 16 amino acids. V lost 3 bases to trimming and J lost 0 bases, with 13 bases between them. CDR1 SGDLS and CDR2 YYNGEE come from the germline V gene. CDR3 DNA sequence: TGTGCCAGCAGCGAAAGGGGGGACTTCTCTGGAAACACCATATATTTT. It is translated as CASSERGDFSGNTIYF.

This clonotype has at least ten counts. This sequence joins TRBV12-3 or TRBV12-4 and TRBJ1-2; TRBD1 is a possible D gene (5 bases). The CDR3 length is 13 residues. Deletions cut 7 bases from V and 4 bases from J, with 13 bases between. The CDR3 spells CASMGRNPYGYTF. The CDR3 coding sequence is TGTGCCAGCATGGGACGGAACCCCTATGGCTACACCTTC.

In this sample, this clonotype turned up many times. The chain uses TRBV20-1 and TRBJ2-2, with TRBD2 as a possible D gene (6 bases). V was shortened by 0 bases and J by 6 bases, with 17 bases between the two germline ends. CDR1 and CDR2 (germline): DFQATT, SNEGSKA (reference sequence). The CDR3 is 16 amino acids. As DNA, the CDR3 is TGCAGTGCTAGAGATAGGGAGGCCAATAGGGCCGGGGAGCTGTTTTTT. Translated, it gives CSARDREANRAGELFF.

This clonotype was counted at least ten times. V and J are TRBV29-1 and TRBJ1-1, with 10 bases lining up with TRBD1. Germline loops: CDR1 SQVTM, CDR2 ANQGSEA. The CDR3 is made up of 13 amino acids. J was trimmed by 1 base and V by 6 bases; bases with no gene match: 2. The CDR3 loop reads CSVRQGANTEAFF. In nucleotides, the CDR3 is TGCAGCGTGAGACAGGGGGCGAACACTGAAGCTTTCTTT.

This clonotype was observed at least ten times. The chain carries TRBV29-1 and TRBJ2-4; TRBD2 aligns across 8 bases. This CDR3 region has 15 residues. CDR1 is SQVTM, CDR2 ANQGSEA, per germline. V was clipped by 7 bases and J by 6 bases; unmatched bases: 14. DNA of the CDR3: TGCAGCGGTGGGGTAGCGGGACGGCTTGGAAACATTCAGTACTTC. Protein sequence: CSGGVAGRLGNIQYF.

The V call is TRBV7-3, the J call TRBJ2-6; unclear D gene. CDR1 SGHTA and CDR2 FQGTGA come from the germline V gene. The ends were cut back, 1 base at V and 5 bases at J, with 3 bases in the middle. CDR3 length equals 13 residues. The CDR3: CASSLNRANVLTF. CDR3 sequence (DNA): TGTGCCAGCAGCTTAAACAGGGCCAACGTCCTGACTTTC. The full variable domain, rest sourced from reference TRBV7-3 and TRBJ2-6, is GAGVSQTPSNKVTEKGKYVELRCDPISGHTALYWYRQSLGQGPEFLIYFQGTGAADDSGLPNDRFFAVRPEGSVSTLKIQRTERGDSAVYLCASSLNRANVLTFGAGSRLTVL.

This clonotype was counted ten times or more. The CDR3 loop is CSAPTGLTYNEQFF. The CDR3 nucleotides are TGCAGTGCTCCGACAGGGCTAACCTACAATGAGCAGTTCTTC. The chain has TRBV20-1 and TRBJ2-1; 7 positions match TRBD1. This CDR3 has 14 amino acids. After removal of 5 bases from V and 2 bases from J, the junction contained 6 bases not matched to a gene. Germline lookup yields CDR1 DFQATT and CDR2 SNEGSKA (reference sequence).

Many counts were recorded for this clonotype. The chain employs TRBV10-3 and TRBJ2-4; tentatively, D is TRBD2 (6 bases). The CDR3 runs to 12 residues. Germline V gene lookup returns CDR1 ENHRY and CDR2 SYGVKD. V dropped 4 bases and J dropped 5 bases, with 6 bases sitting between them. The CDR3 DNA sequence: TGTGCCATCAGTGGGGGGGAAAACATTCAGTACTTC. Its translation: CAISGGENIQYF.

This clonotype was observed a few times. The chain employs TRBV5-8 and TRBJ1-2; perhaps TRBD1 as D (5 bases). Trimming removed 3 bases at V and 3 bases at J, with 12 bases between. The CDR3 runs to 14 residues. In germline, CDR1 is SGHTS, CDR2 YDEGEE. The CDR3 DNA is TGTGCCAGCAGCTCGACAGTTGTACACTATGGCTACACCTTC. As protein: CASSSTVVHYGYTF.

This clonotype was picked up many times. J is TRBJ1-1 and V is TRBV7-2; unclear D gene. CDR1 and CDR2 from the germline V gene are SGHTA and FQGNSA. V gave up 5 bases and J gave up 1 base, with 11 bases separating them. The CDR3 consists of 14 residues. The CDR3 here is CASSPVGKNTEAFF. CDR3 nucleotide sequence: TGTGCCAGCAGCCCTGTTGGGAAGAACACTGAAGCTTTCTTT.

Comment on this clonotype: Being one base from a much bigger clone, this may be a read error. CDR3 loop: CSVELGRGGELFF. The CDR3 bases are TGCAGCGTTGAACTTGGGAGAGGGGGTGAGCTGTTCTTC. This chain uses TRBV29-1 with TRBJ2-1, with D perhaps matching TRBD1 (6 bases). Germline CDR1 is SQVTM and CDR2 is ANQGSEA. The CDR3 sequence is 13 residues long.

This clonotype came up many times. The rearrangement joins TRBV6-1 to TRBJ2-7; the D is unclear. The V end was cut by 2 bases, the J end by 3 bases, with 5 bases between. The length of the CDR3 is 12 residues. The germline CDR1 and CDR2 sequences are MNHNS and SASEGT. The chain's CDR3 is CASSEHGYEQYF. Written as DNA, the CDR3 is TGTGCCAGCAGTGAACACGGCTACGAGCAGTACTTC.

This clonotype was seen repeatedly, ten times or more. This chain uses TRBV7-9 with TRBJ1-1; TRBD1 is a possible D gene (5 bases). Trimming took off 5 bases at V and 3 bases at J, with 10 bases between the two ends. The CDR3 has 13 residues. The V gene's germline CDR1 is SEHNR and CDR2 FQNEAQ (reference sequence). The CDR3 protein is CASSTRADTEAFF. Here the CDR3 DNA reads TGTGCCAGCAGCACCAGGGCGGACACTGAAGCTTTCTTT.

This clonotype was observed at least ten times. The gene calls are TRBV28 and TRBJ2-7; 8 bases are shared with TRBD2. In germline, CDR1 is MDHEN, CDR2 SYDVKM. This CDR3 has 14 residues. Germline trimming cut 4 bases from V and 5 bases from J; bases unmatched to any gene: 7. The CDR3 nucleotides read TGTGCCAGCAGTTCTCCACTAGCGGTCAACGAGCAGTACTTC. Protein: CASSSPLAVNEQYF.